The TCR beta chain described here comes from a study of a mutant IDH1 vaccine in newly diagnosed glioma (dated by TCRdb to the early 2020s). Describing the broader study: Vaccination began 4-6 weeks after radiotherapy alone, or alongside temozolomide cycles in the chemotherapy-containing groups. For exploratory analyses, longitudinal TCRB deep sequencing was carried out in about 26 treated patients wherever samples were available. Six visits were used for peripheral blood collection: V03 (baseline), V05, V07, V10, V12 and V13. Visit V12 was the week-35 safety follow-up and visit V13 was the week-47 end of study. Before enrollment, patients had received standard therapy of radiotherapy alone, temozolomide alone, or radiochemotherapy with temozolomide; most received the combination. The approximately 32 treated patients were roughly 62% male and approximately 40% female, with a mean age of 40.4 years.

The sample's time point label is to be understood as: week 47, end of study. Each vaccine dose, consisting of 300 ug of a 20-mer mutant IDH1 peptide in Montanide, was administered subcutaneously with topical imiquimod. Across visits V03 through V10, patients got a total of eight vaccinations, given in weeks 1, 3, 5, 7, 11, 15, 19 and 23. Donors had newly diagnosed WHO grade 3 or 4 IDH1-mutant astrocytomas with loss of nuclear ATRX. The samples were drawn from NOA16, a multicentre, single-arm, open-label phase I trial in Germany that tested a mutant IDH1 peptide vaccine in humans for the first time. Genomic DNA for TCRB sequencing was extracted from EDTA blood using the DNeasy Blood and Tissue Kit. In the case of this clone: Its antigen specificity is not known. No clone much larger than this one lies a single base away; base qualities are absent.

Libraries were built with the immunoSEQ multiplex PCR assay. Rearranged TCR beta chain sequences were amplified with the hsTCRB Kit following the manufacturer's protocol. TCRB libraries were sequenced on an Illumina MiSeq. Processing in the source paper ran as follows. Demultiplexing, trimming and gene mapping were performed with the kit vendor's proprietary platform. The table was pulled from immuneACCESS by TCRdb, which kept in-frame rearrangements only. Such tables lose some clones; where checked, under half of the loss comes from unresolved V genes, and the rest has no known cause. D and trimming were read from the DNA, whereas the V and J calls and clone size are those reported in that table. Counted in this sample were about 52,000 clones; less than 85% of them appeared once. Together, the top ten hold 4.9% of the sample. Broad study findings and their caveats: The authors stated that sample limitations prevented analyses of patient blood samples from being reproduced. Immune responses induced by the vaccine were seen in more than 85% of patients across multiple MHC alleles. Pseudoprogression seemed to be unrelated to changes in the top peripheral T cell clonotypes found by TCRB sequencing. Availability determined which PBMC samples were chosen for TCRB deep sequencing.

The CDR3 spans 18 residues, from the cysteine through the phenylalanine. Of all the DNA, just the CDR3 is kept, 54 bases in frame from base 1. Trimming takes 4 bases off V and 6 bases off J; junction bases not matched to a gene: 15. CDR1 SGHDT and CDR2 YYEEEE were looked up in the germline V gene. The sequence came from a woman aged 40-49 years with glioma. Some clones in this sample may be carry-over from other donors' samples. Rearrangement joined TRBV5-6 to TRBJ1-4; a stretch of 10 junction bases matches TRBD1. The material was PBMCs, obtained from a glioma patient whose treatment included an IDH1 peptide vaccine. The nucleotide sequence reads TGTGCCAGCAGCGGGGGACAGGGGATTTATCTAACGGATGAAAAACTGTTTTTT. It codes for CASSGGQGIYLTDEKLFF.